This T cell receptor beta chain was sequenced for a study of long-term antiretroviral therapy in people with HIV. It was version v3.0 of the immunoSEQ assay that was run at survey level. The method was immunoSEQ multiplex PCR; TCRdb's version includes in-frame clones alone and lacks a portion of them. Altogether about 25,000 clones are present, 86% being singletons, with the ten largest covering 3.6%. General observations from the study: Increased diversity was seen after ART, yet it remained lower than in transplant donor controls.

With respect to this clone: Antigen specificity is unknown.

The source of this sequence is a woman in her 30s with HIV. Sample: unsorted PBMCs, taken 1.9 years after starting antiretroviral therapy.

The chain's CDR3 is CAWRRYFSGQETQYF. The CDR3 bases are TGTGCCTGGCGACGATACTTTAGCGGCCAAGAGACCCAGTACTTC. This chain connects TRBV30 to TRBJ2-5; tentative D call: TRBD2 (6 bases). This CDR3 is built from 15 residues. The germline CDR1 and CDR2 sequences are GTSNPN and SVGIG (reference sequence). V shed 5 bases and J shed 1 base, with 17 bases lying between them. The full variable domain, rest sourced from reference TRBV30 and TRBJ2-5, is SQTIHQWPATLVQPVGSPLSLECTVEGTSNPNLYWYRQAAGRGLQLLFYSVGIGQISSEVPQNLSASRPQDRQFILSSKKLLLSDSGFYLCAWRRYFSGQETQYFGPGTRLLVL.